This T cell receptor (beta chain) is drawn from a study of control samples from healthy donors and cancer patients. Some clones are missing from TCRdb's copy, which holds only in-frame ones; the method was immunoSEQ multiplex PCR. The top ten clones hold 11% of a sample with about 140,000 clones, about nine tenths of them seen once. Germline V gene sequence: CDR1 MNHEY, CDR2 SVGAGI. The V gene lost 5 bases and the J gene lost 5 bases, with 15 bases spanning the gap. CDR3 length equals 14 residues. The sequence came from a man younger than 45 in good health. V is TRBV6-5 and J is TRBJ2-5; D may correspond to TRBD1 or TRBD2 (5 bases each). The sample comprised blood. The CDR3: CASSPRTWGETQYF. CDR3 bases: TGTGCCAGCAGTCCAAGGACGTGGGGGGAGACCCAGTACTTC.